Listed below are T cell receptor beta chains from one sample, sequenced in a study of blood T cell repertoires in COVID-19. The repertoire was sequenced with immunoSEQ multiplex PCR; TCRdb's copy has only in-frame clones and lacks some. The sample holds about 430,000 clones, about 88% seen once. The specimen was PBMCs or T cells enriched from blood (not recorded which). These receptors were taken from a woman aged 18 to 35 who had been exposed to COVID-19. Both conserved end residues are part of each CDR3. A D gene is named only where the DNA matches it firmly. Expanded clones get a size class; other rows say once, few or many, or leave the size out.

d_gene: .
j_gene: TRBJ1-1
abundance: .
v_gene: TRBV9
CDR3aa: CASSTGQFSITEAFF
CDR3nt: TGTGCCAGCAGCACCGGACAGTTTTCGATCACTGAAGCTTTCTTT

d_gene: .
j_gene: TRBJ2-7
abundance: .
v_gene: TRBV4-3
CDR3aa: CASSQGGQGKSSYEQYF
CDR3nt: TGCGCCAGCAGCCAAGGAGGGCAGGGGAAGAGCTCCTACGAGCAGTACTTC

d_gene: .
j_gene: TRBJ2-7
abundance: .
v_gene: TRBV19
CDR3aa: CASKGELAGKAEQYF
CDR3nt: TGTGCCAGTAAAGGGGAACTGGCAGGGAAAGCCGAGCAGTACTTC

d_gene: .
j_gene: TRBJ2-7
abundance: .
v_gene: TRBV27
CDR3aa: CASSPIRGALTYEQYF
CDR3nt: TGTGCCAGCAGTCCGATTCGGGGGGCCTTAACCTACGAGCAGTACTTC

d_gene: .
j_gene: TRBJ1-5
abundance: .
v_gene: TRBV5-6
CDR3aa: CASSLVGEPSNQPQHF
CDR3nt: TGTGCCAGCAGCTTGGTTGGGGAGCCTAGCAATCAGCCCCAGCATTTT

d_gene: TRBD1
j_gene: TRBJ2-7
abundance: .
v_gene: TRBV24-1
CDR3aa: CATSESGTAYEQYF
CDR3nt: TGTGCCACCAGTGAGTCCGGGACAGCCTACGAGCAGTACTTC

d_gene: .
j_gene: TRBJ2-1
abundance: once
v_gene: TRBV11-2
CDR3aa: CASSLAGRGPESSYNEQFF
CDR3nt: TGTGCCAGCAGCTTAGCCGGAAGGGGTCCCGAATCATCCTACAATGAGCAGTTCTTC

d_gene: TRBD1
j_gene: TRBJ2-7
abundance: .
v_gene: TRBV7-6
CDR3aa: CASSLVLSGQGISYEQYF
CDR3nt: TGTGCCAGCAGCTTAGTACTATCTGGACAGGGGATCTCCTACGAGCAGTACTTC

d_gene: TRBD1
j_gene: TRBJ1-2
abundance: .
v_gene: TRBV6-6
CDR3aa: CASSPGQDYGYTF
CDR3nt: TGTGCCAGCAGCCCGGGACAGGACTATGGCTACACCTTC

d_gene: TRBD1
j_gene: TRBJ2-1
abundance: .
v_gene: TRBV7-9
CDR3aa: CASSARGSPSNEQFF
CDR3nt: TGTGCCAGCAGTGCCAGGGGGAGTCCGTCTAATGAGCAGTTCTTC

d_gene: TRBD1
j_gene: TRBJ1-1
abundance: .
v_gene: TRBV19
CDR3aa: CASSMDRWSTEAFF
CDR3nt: TGTGCCAGTAGTATGGACAGGTGGAGCACTGAAGCTTTCTTT

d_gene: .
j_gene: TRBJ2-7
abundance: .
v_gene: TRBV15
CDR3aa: CATRSLSSYEQYF
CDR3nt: TGTGCCACCAGGAGTTTAAGCTCCTACGAGCAGTACTTC

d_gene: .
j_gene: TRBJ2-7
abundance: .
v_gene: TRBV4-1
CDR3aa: CASSQGVVREQYF
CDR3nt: TGCGCCAGCAGCCAAGGAGTTGTCAGGGAGCAGTACTTC

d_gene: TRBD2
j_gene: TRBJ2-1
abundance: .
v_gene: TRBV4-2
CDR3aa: CASSQGFVSGRGVDNEQFF
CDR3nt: TGTGCCAGCAGCCAAGGATTTGTATCGGGACGGGGGGTTGACAATGAGCAGTTCTTC

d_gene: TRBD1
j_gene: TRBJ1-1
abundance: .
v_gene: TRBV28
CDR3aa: CASRGQGSAEAFF
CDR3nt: TGTGCCAGCAGGGGACAGGGGAGCGCTGAAGCTTTCTTT

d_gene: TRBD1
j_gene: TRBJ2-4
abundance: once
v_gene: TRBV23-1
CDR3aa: CASSQLPRQGATFASKNIQYF
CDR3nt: TGCGCCAGCAGTCAATTGCCCAGACAGGGGGCGACCTTCGCGTCCAAAAACATTCAGTACTTC

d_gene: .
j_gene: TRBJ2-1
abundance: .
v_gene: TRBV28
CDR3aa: CASRGGTNEQFF
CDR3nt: TGTGCCAGTAGAGGCGGGACCAATGAGCAGTTCTTC

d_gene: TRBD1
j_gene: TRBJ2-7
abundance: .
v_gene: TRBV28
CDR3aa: CASSLGTGGTQTYEQYF
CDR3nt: TGTGCCAGCAGTTTAGGAACAGGGGGGACCCAAACCTACGAGCAGTACTTC

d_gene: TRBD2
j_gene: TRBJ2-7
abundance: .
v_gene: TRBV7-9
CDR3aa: CASSLPAPGGRGHEQYF
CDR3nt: TGTGCCAGCAGCTTACCGGCCCCCGGCGGGAGGGGCCACGAGCAGTACTTC

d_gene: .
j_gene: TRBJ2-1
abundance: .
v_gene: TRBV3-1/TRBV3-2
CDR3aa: CASSQDGTRLVVGEQFF
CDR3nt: TGTGCCAGCAGCCAAGATGGTACCCGACTAGTGGTGGGTGAGCAGTTCTTC

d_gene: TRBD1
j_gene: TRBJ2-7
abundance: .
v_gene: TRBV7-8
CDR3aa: CASSLDGQGFYEQYF
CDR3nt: TGTGCCAGCAGCTTGGATGGACAGGGTTTCTACGAGCAGTACTTC

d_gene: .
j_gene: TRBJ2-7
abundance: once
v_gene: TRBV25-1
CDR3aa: CASSESREVLYEQYF
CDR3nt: TGTGCCAGCAGTGAATCCAGGGAGGTTCTCTACGAGCAGTACTTC

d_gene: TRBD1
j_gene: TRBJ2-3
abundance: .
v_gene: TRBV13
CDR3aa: CASSSDRGDTQYF
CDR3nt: TGTGCCAGCAGCTCGGACAGGGGGGATACGCAGTATTTT

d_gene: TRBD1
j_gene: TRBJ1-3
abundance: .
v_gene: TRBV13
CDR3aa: CASSLGETGTGNTIYF
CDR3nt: TGTGCCAGCAGCTTAGGCGAGACAGGGACTGGAAACACCATATATTTT

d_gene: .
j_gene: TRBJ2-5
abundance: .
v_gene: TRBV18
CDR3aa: CATSSDSGVGTRDQYF
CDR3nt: TGTGCCACCTCCTCAGATTCAGGCGTTGGAACTAGGGACCAGTACTTC

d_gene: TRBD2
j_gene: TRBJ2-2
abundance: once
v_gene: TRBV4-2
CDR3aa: CASSLGTSGGELFF
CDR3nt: TGTGCCAGCAGCCTCGGGACTAGCGGGGGGGAGCTGTTTTTT

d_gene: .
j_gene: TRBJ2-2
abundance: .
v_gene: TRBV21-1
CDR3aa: CASSKGTGDTGELFF
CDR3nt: TGTGCCAGCAGCAAAGGGACAGGGGACACCGGGGAGCTGTTTTTT

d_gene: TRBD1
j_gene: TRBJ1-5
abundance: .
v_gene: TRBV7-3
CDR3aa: CASSSDRVRDAPQHF
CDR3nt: TGTGCCAGCAGTAGTGACAGGGTCCGGGATGCACCCCAGCATTTT

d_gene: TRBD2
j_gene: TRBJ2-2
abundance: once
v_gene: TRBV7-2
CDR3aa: CASSLTGLAGHTGELFF
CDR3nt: TGTGCCAGCAGCTTAACGGGTCTAGCGGGTCACACCGGGGAGCTGTTTTTT

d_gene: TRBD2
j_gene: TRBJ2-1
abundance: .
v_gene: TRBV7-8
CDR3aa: CAVTLAGRAFF
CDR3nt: TGTGCCGTTACCCTAGCGGGGCGGGCGTTCTTC

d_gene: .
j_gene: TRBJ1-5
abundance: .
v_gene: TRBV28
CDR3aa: CASTRGRPYSNQPQHF
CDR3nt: TGTGCCAGCACCCGAGGCCGTCCATATAGCAATCAGCCCCAGCATTTT

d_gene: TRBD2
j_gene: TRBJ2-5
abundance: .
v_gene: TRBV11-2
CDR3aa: CASSLQRGSTETQYF
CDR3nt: TGTGCCAGCAGCTTACAGCGGGGGTCGACAGAGACCCAGTACTTC

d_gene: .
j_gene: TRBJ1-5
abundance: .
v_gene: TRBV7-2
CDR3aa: CASSPNGGDRGPQHF
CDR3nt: TGTGCCAGCAGCCCGAACGGCGGGGACCGGGGGCCCCAGCATTTT

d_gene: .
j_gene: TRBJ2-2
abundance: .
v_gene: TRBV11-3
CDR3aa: CASSWDKTNTGELFF
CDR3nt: TGTGCCAGCAGCTGGGACAAGACGAACACCGGGGAGCTGTTTTTT

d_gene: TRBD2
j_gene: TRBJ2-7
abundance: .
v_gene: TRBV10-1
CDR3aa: CASSPGGRPYEQYF
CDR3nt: TGCGCCAGCAGCCCGGGGGGGCGTCCCTACGAGCAGTACTTC

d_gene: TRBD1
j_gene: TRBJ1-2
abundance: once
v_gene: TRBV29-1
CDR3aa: CSVPLETGGYGYTF
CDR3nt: TGCAGCGTTCCGTTAGAGACAGGGGGCTATGGCTACACCTTC

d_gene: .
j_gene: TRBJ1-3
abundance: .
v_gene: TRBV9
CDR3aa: CASSSGSNSGNTIYF
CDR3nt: TGTGCCAGCAGCTCGGGTAGTAACTCTGGAAACACCATATATTTT

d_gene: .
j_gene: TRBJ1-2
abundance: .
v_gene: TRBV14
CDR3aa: CASSQDRGASGYTF
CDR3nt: TGTGCCAGCAGCCAAGATAGGGGCGCGAGTGGCTACACCTTC

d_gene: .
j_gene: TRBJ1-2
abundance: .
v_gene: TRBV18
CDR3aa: CASSANAPQRDGYTF
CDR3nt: TGTGCCAGCTCAGCAAATGCTCCGCAGCGGGATGGCTACACCTTC

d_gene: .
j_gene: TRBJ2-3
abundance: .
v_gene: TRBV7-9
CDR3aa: CAERTTSTDTQYF
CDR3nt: TGTGCCGAAAGGACAACCAGCACAGATACGCAGTATTTT

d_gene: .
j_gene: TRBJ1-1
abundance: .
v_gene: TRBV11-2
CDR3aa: CASSFQGLNTEAFF
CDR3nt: TGTGCCAGCAGCTTTCAGGGCTTGAACACTGAAGCTTTCTTT

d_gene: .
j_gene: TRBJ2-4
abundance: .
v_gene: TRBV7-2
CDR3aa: CASSLVGQQAKNIQYF
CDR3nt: TGTGCCAGCAGCTTAGTGGGGCAGCAGGCCAAAAACATTCAGTACTTC

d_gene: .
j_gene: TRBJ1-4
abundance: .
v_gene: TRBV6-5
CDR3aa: CASSYSDRKANEKLFF
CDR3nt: TGTGCCAGCAGTTACTCCGACAGGAAAGCTAATGAAAAACTGTTTTTT

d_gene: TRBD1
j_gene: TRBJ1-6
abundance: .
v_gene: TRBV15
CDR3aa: CATSRDRGNSPLHF
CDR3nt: TGTGCCACCAGCAGGGACAGGGGAAATTCACCCCTCCACTTT

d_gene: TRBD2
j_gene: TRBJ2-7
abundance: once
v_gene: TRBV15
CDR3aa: CATSRDPTSTKNEQYF
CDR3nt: TGTGCCACCAGCAGAGACCCGACTAGCACTAAAAACGAGCAGTACTTC

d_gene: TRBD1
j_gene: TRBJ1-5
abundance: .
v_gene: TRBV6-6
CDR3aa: CASSRYARGLGDQPQHF
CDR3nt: TGTGCCAGCAGTCGATATGCCAGGGGGCTGGGGGATCAGCCCCAGCATTTT

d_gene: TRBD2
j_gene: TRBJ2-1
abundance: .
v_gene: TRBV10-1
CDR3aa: CASSGPGLAGEQFF
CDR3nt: TGCGCCAGCAGTGGACCTGGACTAGCGGGGGAGCAGTTCTTC

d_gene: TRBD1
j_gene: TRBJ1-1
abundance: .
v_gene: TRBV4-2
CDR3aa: CASSQEAAQGAEAFF
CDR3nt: TGTGCCAGCAGCCAAGAAGCCGCCCAGGGGGCTGAAGCTTTCTTT

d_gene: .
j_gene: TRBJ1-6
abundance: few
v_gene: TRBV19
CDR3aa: CASSPSRGRQNSPLHF
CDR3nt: TGTGCCAGTAGCCCGAGCCGGGGTAGGCAAAATTCACCCCTCCACTTT

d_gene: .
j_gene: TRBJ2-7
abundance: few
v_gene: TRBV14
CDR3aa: CASSPGISYEQYF
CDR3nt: TGTGCCAGCAGCCCGGGGATAAGCTACGAGCAGTACTTC

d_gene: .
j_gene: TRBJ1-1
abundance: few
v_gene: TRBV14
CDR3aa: CASSPTSGGEAFF
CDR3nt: TGTGCCAGCAGCCCCACATCTGGCGGTGAAGCTTTCTTT

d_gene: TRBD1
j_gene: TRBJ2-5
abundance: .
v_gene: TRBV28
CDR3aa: CASKGQGRETQYF
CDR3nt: TGTGCCAGCAAGGGACAGGGAAGAGAGACCCAGTACTTC

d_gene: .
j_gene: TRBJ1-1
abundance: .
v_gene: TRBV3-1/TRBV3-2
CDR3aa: CASSQGRANTEAFF
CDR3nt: TGTGCCAGCAGCCAAGGGCGGGCAAACACTGAAGCTTTCTTT

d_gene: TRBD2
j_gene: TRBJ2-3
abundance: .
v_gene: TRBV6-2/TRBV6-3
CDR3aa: CASSSVGNLAGGLDTQYF
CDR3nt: TGTGCCAGCAGTTCAGTGGGTAACTTAGCGGGGGGCCTAGATACGCAGTATTTT

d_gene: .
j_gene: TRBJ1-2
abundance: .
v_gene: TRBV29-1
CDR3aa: CSVEDMDSVNGYTF
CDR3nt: TGCAGCGTTGAAGATATGGACAGCGTTAATGGCTACACCTTC